A selection of T cell receptor beta chains follows, all from one sample in a study of long-term antiretroviral therapy in people with HIV. Profiled with immunoSEQ multiplex PCR; TCRdb holds only in-frame clones, not every one. The sample yields 9,500 to 15,000 clones, approximately 83% seen once. The material was unsorted PBMCs, obtained 3.4 years after starting antiretroviral therapy. Every receptor here comes from a man aged 35 to 55 with HIV. The CDR3 runs from the conserved cysteine through the conserved F or W. D genes are given only for firm matches. Clone size is shown for a subset of rows, as once, few, many or a class of expanded clone.

CDR3aa: CASSPQEDYGYTF
CDR3nt: TGTGCCAGCTCACCACAGGAAGATTATGGCTACACCTTC
v_gene: TRBV18
abundance: -
j_gene: TRBJ1-2
d_gene: -

CDR3aa: CASSKKGQGIRDSGNTIYF
CDR3nt: TGTGCCAGCAGCAAAAAGGGACAGGGAATTCGAGACTCTGGAAACACCATATATTTT
v_gene: TRBV21-1
abundance: -
j_gene: TRBJ1-3
d_gene: -

CDR3aa: CASGIDHYEQYF
CDR3nt: TGTGCTAGTGGTATCGATCACTACGAGCAGTACTTC
v_gene: TRBV12-5
abundance: -
j_gene: TRBJ2-7
d_gene: -

CDR3aa: CAWSGTSGRATETQYF
CDR3nt: TGTGCCTGGAGTGGGACTAGCGGGAGGGCCACCGAGACCCAGTACTTC
v_gene: TRBV30
abundance: -
j_gene: TRBJ2-5
d_gene: TRBD2

CDR3aa: CASRLGMEQYF
CDR3nt: TGTGCCAGCAGGTTAGGGATGGAGCAGTACTTC
v_gene: TRBV27
abundance: -
j_gene: TRBJ2-7
d_gene: -

CDR3aa: CASSPDRRYGYTF
CDR3nt: TGTGCCAGTAGTCCGGACAGACGCTATGGCTACACCTTC
v_gene: TRBV19
abundance: few
j_gene: TRBJ1-2
d_gene: -

CDR3aa: CAFKGGRQNTGELFF
CDR3nt: TGTGCCTTCAAGGGGGGGCGCCAGAACACCGGGGAGCTGTTTTTT
v_gene: TRBV7-2
abundance: -
j_gene: TRBJ2-2
d_gene: -

CDR3aa: CASSDFFGQYF
CDR3nt: TGTGCCAGCAGCGACTTCTTTGGGCAGTACTTC
v_gene: TRBV27
abundance: -
j_gene: TRBJ2-7
d_gene: -

CDR3aa: CASSLSGQGPSTEAFF
CDR3nt: TGTGCCAGCAGTTTATCTGGACAGGGACCCTCGACTGAAGCTTTCTTT
v_gene: TRBV27
abundance: -
j_gene: TRBJ1-1
d_gene: TRBD1

CDR3aa: CAWNGDRVYQETQYF
CDR3nt: TGTGCCTGGAATGGGGACAGGGTGTACCAAGAGACCCAGTACTTC
v_gene: TRBV30
abundance: -
j_gene: TRBJ2-5
d_gene: TRBD1

CDR3aa: CASSQEGGALTDTQYF
CDR3nt: TGCGCCAGCAGCCAAGAGGGGGGGGCGCTTACAGATACGCAGTATTTT
v_gene: TRBV4-3
abundance: -
j_gene: TRBJ2-3
d_gene: -

CDR3aa: CASSTKRVSYNEQFF
CDR3nt: TGTGCCAGCAGCACAAAACGCGTCTCCTACAATGAGCAGTTCTTC
v_gene: TRBV6-5
abundance: -
j_gene: TRBJ2-1
d_gene: -

CDR3aa: CASSVDGGFTDTQYF
CDR3nt: TGTGCCAGCAGTGTTGACGGGGGATTCACAGATACGCAGTATTTT
v_gene: TRBV6-4
abundance: few
j_gene: TRBJ2-3
d_gene: -

CDR3aa: CASSLSSGRTSGEQYF
CDR3nt: TGTGCCAGCAGCCTCTCTAGCGGGAGGACGTCGGGGGAGCAGTACTTC
v_gene: TRBV7-2
abundance: -
j_gene: TRBJ2-7
d_gene: TRBD2

CDR3aa: CASTHSGGPGDEQFF
CDR3nt: TGTGCCAGCACCCACTCGGGGGGCCCCGGGGATGAGCAGTTCTTC
v_gene: TRBV7-6
abundance: -
j_gene: TRBJ2-1
d_gene: -

CDR3aa: CASSPGISYEQYF
CDR3nt: TGTGCCAGCAGTCCAGGGATTTCCTACGAGCAGTACTTC
v_gene: TRBV7-6
abundance: few
j_gene: TRBJ2-7
d_gene: -

CDR3aa: CATTPGGADNEQFF
CDR3nt: TGTGCCACCACCCCGGGAGGGGCAGACAATGAGCAGTTCTTC
v_gene: TRBV15
abundance: -
j_gene: TRBJ2-1
d_gene: TRBD2

CDR3aa: CASSLPDRGDTGELFF
CDR3nt: TGTGCCAGCAGCTTACCCGACAGGGGGGACACCGGGGAGCTGTTTTTT
v_gene: TRBV7-9
abundance: once
j_gene: TRBJ2-2
d_gene: TRBD1

CDR3aa: CAISLTGERAEAFF
CDR3nt: TGTGCCATCAGCCTGACAGGGGAAAGGGCTGAAGCTTTCTTT
v_gene: TRBV10-3
abundance: -
j_gene: TRBJ1-1
d_gene: TRBD1

CDR3aa: CASSATGTGDEQYF
CDR3nt: TGTGCCAGTAGTGCCACCGGGACAGGGGACGAGCAGTACTTC
v_gene: TRBV19
abundance: few
j_gene: TRBJ2-7
d_gene: TRBD1

CDR3aa: CASSQDSSTEAFF
CDR3nt: TGCGCCAGCAGCCAAGATTCGAGCACTGAAGCTTTCTTT
v_gene: TRBV4-3
abundance: -
j_gene: TRBJ1-1
d_gene: -

CDR3aa: CASSPSRYGYTF
CDR3nt: TGTGCCAGCAGCCCCTCCCGATATGGCTACACCTTC
v_gene: TRBV6-5
abundance: -
j_gene: TRBJ1-2
d_gene: -

CDR3aa: CAISESRSNTGELFF
CDR3nt: TGTGCCATCAGTGAGTCGAGGTCCAACACCGGGGAGCTGTTTTTT
v_gene: TRBV10-3
abundance: once
j_gene: TRBJ2-2
d_gene: -

CDR3aa: CAWSGEREKLFF
CDR3nt: TGTGCCTGGAGTGGCGAGCGGGAGAAGCTGTTTTTT
v_gene: TRBV30
abundance: -
j_gene: TRBJ2-2
d_gene: TRBD2

CDR3aa: CASSHLVNEQFF
CDR3nt: TGTGCCAGCAGCCACCTGGTGAATGAGCAGTTCTTC
v_gene: TRBV25-1
abundance: -
j_gene: TRBJ2-1
d_gene: -

CDR3aa: CASSITDTQYF
CDR3nt: TGTGCCAGCAGCATCACAGATACGCAGTATTTT
v_gene: TRBV11-2
abundance: -
j_gene: TRBJ2-3
d_gene: -

CDR3aa: CASSLRGDNEQFF
CDR3nt: TGTGCCAGCAGCTTAAGAGGGGACAATGAGCAGTTCTTC
v_gene: TRBV7-2
abundance: once
j_gene: TRBJ2-1
d_gene: -

CDR3aa: CASSAASEETQYF
CDR3nt: TGTGCCAGCAGTGCGGCTAGCGAAGAGACCCAGTACTTC
v_gene: TRBV6-5
abundance: -
j_gene: TRBJ2-5
d_gene: -

CDR3aa: CASSWGQGPGSTDTQYF
CDR3nt: TGTGCCAGCAGCTGGGGACAGGGGCCTGGTAGCACAGATACGCAGTATTTT
v_gene: TRBV7-2
abundance: -
j_gene: TRBJ2-3
d_gene: TRBD1

CDR3aa: CASSQDRGLEQYF
CDR3nt: TGCGCCAGCAGCCAAGATCGGGGGCTCGAGCAGTACTTC
v_gene: TRBV4-3
abundance: -
j_gene: TRBJ2-7
d_gene: -

CDR3aa: CASSLPGASNTGELFF
CDR3nt: TGTGCCAGCAGTCTCCCAGGAGCGTCGAACACCGGGGAGCTGTTTTTT
v_gene: TRBV28
abundance: -
j_gene: TRBJ2-2
d_gene: -

CDR3aa: CASSLAPGQGLYGYTF
CDR3nt: TGTGCCAGCAGCTTAGCGCCGGGACAGGGACTCTATGGCTACACCTTC
v_gene: TRBV7-2
abundance: -
j_gene: TRBJ1-2
d_gene: TRBD1

CDR3aa: CASSRAPAGELFF
CDR3nt: TGTGCCAGCAGTAGGGCCCCGGCTGGGGAGCTGTTTTTT
v_gene: TRBV2
abundance: -
j_gene: TRBJ2-2
d_gene: -

CDR3aa: CASKGIGLAGNEQYF
CDR3nt: TGTGCCAGCAAAGGGATCGGACTAGCGGGTAACGAGCAGTACTTC
v_gene: TRBV4-2
abundance: -
j_gene: TRBJ2-7
d_gene: TRBD2

CDR3aa: CASSIGLAGGTDTQYF
CDR3nt: TGTGCCAGTAGTATTGGGCTAGCGGGAGGAACAGATACGCAGTATTTT
v_gene: TRBV19
abundance: -
j_gene: TRBJ2-3
d_gene: TRBD2

CDR3aa: CASSTAGNSYEQYF
CDR3nt: TGTGCCAGCAGCACCGCCGGGAACAGCTACGAGCAGTACTTC
v_gene: TRBV7-2
abundance: once
j_gene: TRBJ2-7
d_gene: -

CDR3aa: CASITMGTGELFF
CDR3nt: TGTGCCAGCATTACAATGGGGACCGGGGAGCTGTTTTTT
v_gene: TRBV5-6
abundance: -
j_gene: TRBJ2-2
d_gene: -

CDR3aa: CATSQGAIGYTF
CDR3nt: TGTGCCACAAGCCAGGGGGCGATTGGCTACACCTTC
v_gene: TRBV10-3
abundance: -
j_gene: TRBJ1-2
d_gene: TRBD1

CDR3aa: CASAISATNEKLFF
CDR3nt: TGTGCCAGCGCAATAAGTGCAACTAATGAAAAACTGTTTTTT
v_gene: TRBV7-2
abundance: -
j_gene: TRBJ1-4
d_gene: -

CDR3aa: CASSADSRNRAGELFF
CDR3nt: TGTGCCAGCAGCGCGGACTCTAGGAATCGCGCCGGGGAGCTGTTTTTT
v_gene: TRBV5-6
abundance: once
j_gene: TRBJ2-2
d_gene: -

CDR3aa: CSGGGAYTEAFF
CDR3nt: TGCAGCGGAGGGGGCGCGTACACTGAAGCTTTCTTT
v_gene: TRBV29-1
abundance: -
j_gene: TRBJ1-1
d_gene: TRBD1

CDR3aa: CASRSPNPFNEKLFF
CDR3nt: TGTGCCAGCAGGTCCCCAAACCCCTTTAATGAAAAACTGTTTTTT
v_gene: TRBV7-8
abundance: -
j_gene: TRBJ1-4
d_gene: -

CDR3aa: CASHSAGGPYEQYF
CDR3nt: TGTGCCAGTCACTCCGCGGGAGGACCCTACGAGCAGTACTTC
v_gene: TRBV2
abundance: -
j_gene: TRBJ2-7
d_gene: TRBD2

CDR3aa: CASSSSAMIRDTGELFF
CDR3nt: TGTGCCAGCAGCTCCTCTGCAATGATCCGGGACACCGGGGAGCTGTTTTTT
v_gene: TRBV7-9
abundance: few
j_gene: TRBJ2-2
d_gene: -

CDR3aa: CASSLRGLAVNYEQYF
CDR3nt: TGTGCCAGCAGTTTAAGAGGACTAGCGGTAAACTACGAGCAGTACTTC
v_gene: TRBV27
abundance: few
j_gene: TRBJ2-7
d_gene: TRBD2

CDR3aa: CASTRDRGNQPQHF
CDR3nt: TGTGCCAGTACCCGGGACAGGGGGAATCAGCCCCAGCATTTT
v_gene: TRBV19
abundance: few
j_gene: TRBJ1-5
d_gene: TRBD1

CDR3aa: CASSPGYKLRADTQYF
CDR3nt: TGTGCCAGCAGCCCGGGATACAAATTACGGGCAGATACGCAGTATTTT
v_gene: TRBV5-8
abundance: -
j_gene: TRBJ2-3
d_gene: -

CDR3aa: CSVSQGPGTEAFF
CDR3nt: TGCAGCGTCTCACAGGGGCCGGGCACTGAAGCTTTCTTT
v_gene: TRBV29-1
abundance: -
j_gene: TRBJ1-1
d_gene: TRBD1

CDR3aa: CASSTQGFADTQYF
CDR3nt: TGTGCCAGCAGCACACAGGGTTTCGCAGATACGCAGTATTTT
v_gene: TRBV7-9
abundance: -
j_gene: TRBJ2-3
d_gene: -

CDR3aa: CASSLRNEQFF
CDR3nt: TGTGCCAGCAGCTTACGGAATGAGCAGTTCTTC
v_gene: TRBV7-9
abundance: once
j_gene: TRBJ2-1
d_gene: -